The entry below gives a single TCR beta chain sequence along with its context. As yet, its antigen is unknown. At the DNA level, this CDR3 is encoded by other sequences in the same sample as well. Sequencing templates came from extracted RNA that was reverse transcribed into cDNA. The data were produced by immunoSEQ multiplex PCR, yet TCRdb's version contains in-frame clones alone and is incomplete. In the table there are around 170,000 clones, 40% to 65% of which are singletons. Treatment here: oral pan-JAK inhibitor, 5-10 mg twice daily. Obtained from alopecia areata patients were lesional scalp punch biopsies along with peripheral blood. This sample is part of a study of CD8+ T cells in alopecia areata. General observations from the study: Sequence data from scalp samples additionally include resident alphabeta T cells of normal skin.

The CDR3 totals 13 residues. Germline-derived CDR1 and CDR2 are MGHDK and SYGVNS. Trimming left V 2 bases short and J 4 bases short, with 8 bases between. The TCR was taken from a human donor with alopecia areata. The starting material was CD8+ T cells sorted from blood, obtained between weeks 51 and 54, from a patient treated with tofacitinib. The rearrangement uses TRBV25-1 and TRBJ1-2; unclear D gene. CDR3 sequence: CASSEAGFYGYTF. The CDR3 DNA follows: TGTGCCAGCAGTGAAGCGGGGTTCTATGGCTACACCTTC.